This is a list of T cell receptor beta chains from one sample in a study of cytomegalovirus exposure and HLA in healthy donors. The protocol was immunoSEQ multiplex PCR, while the TCRdb copy is restricted to in-frame clones and leaves out a portion. The sample includes 95,000 to 100,000 clones, approximately 9% of them seen just once. The source material was PBMCs. The receptor source for this set is a man aged 50-59 years in good health and CMV-seropositive. CDR3s include the opening cysteine and the closing phenylalanine or tryptophan. Each record gives: V gene, J gene, CDR3 protein.

V gene: TRBV27; J gene: TRBJ1-1; CDR3 protein: CASKNIDTEAFF
V gene: TRBV5-1; J gene: TRBJ2-7; CDR3 protein: CASSLEGRASYEQYF
V gene: TRBV30; J gene: TRBJ2-3; CDR3 protein: CAWSVELAGGTDTQYF
V gene: TRBV19; J gene: TRBJ1-5; CDR3 protein: CASSARQGTSNQPQHF
V gene: TRBV4-1; J gene: TRBJ2-1; CDR3 protein: CASRPRGSGSSGDNEQFF
V gene: TRBV7-2; J gene: TRBJ1-1; CDR3 protein: CASSPQRGDTEAFF
V gene: TRBV28; J gene: NA; CDR3 protein: CASSSLRRELSYEQYF
V gene: TRBV5-1; J gene: TRBJ2-3; CDR3 protein: CASSSGEGTDTQYF
V gene: TRBV28; J gene: TRBJ2-7; CDR3 protein: CASSSNLLYEQYF
V gene: TRBV28; J gene: TRBJ2-2; CDR3 protein: CASTEGIETVNTGELFF
V gene: TRBV2; J gene: TRBJ1-2; CDR3 protein: CASSEAPAVGGYTF
V gene: TRBV28; J gene: TRBJ2-7; CDR3 protein: CASSSPPDEQYF
V gene: TRBV19; J gene: TRBJ2-7; CDR3 protein: CASSIDQGRLYEQYF
V gene: TRBV29-1; J gene: TRBJ2-3; CDR3 protein: CSAGQGSTDTQYF
V gene: TRBV19; J gene: TRBJ2-3; CDR3 protein: CASSIRRAGSTDTQYF
V gene: TRBV18; J gene: TRBJ2-1; CDR3 protein: CASSPATNVYNEQFF
V gene: TRBV11-2; J gene: TRBJ2-3; CDR3 protein: CASSPPGYGSDTQYF
V gene: TRBV30; J gene: TRBJ2-7; CDR3 protein: CAWSQRELYEQYF
V gene: TRBV5-5; J gene: TRBJ1-4; CDR3 protein: CASSFQGLNEKLFF
V gene: TRBV5-1; J gene: TRBJ1-4; CDR3 protein: CASSFNRLRGADEKLFF
V gene: TRBV19; J gene: TRBJ2-5; CDR3 protein: CASSIKPGQETQYF
V gene: TRBV29-1; J gene: TRBJ1-2; CDR3 protein: CSVVRQGRLDYGYTF
V gene: TRBV30; J gene: TRBJ2-7; CDR3 protein: CAFFSGTGGYEQYF
V gene: TRBV5-8; J gene: TRBJ1-2; CDR3 protein: CASSSGQPYGYTF
V gene: TRBV27; J gene: TRBJ2-1; CDR3 protein: CASSFGTSGRNEQFF
V gene: TRBV6-1; J gene: TRBJ1-2; CDR3 protein: CASKGGAYGYTF
V gene: TRBV6-5; J gene: TRBJ2-7; CDR3 protein: CASSPGQGRQYF
V gene: TRBV10-2; J gene: TRBJ2-7; CDR3 protein: CASSEWGEFYEQYF